These 27 T cell receptor beta chains were all obtained from the same sample, sequenced in a study of blood T cell repertoires in COVID-19. Method: immunoSEQ multiplex PCR; TCRdb's copy keeps in-frame clones and lacks some. Of about 270,000 clones in the sample, about 83% were seen once. Material: peripheral blood. Receptors were obtained from a woman aged 50 to 60 who had recovered from COVID-19.

This rearrangement joins TRBV7-9 to TRBJ2-5, with a tentative D call TRBD1 (6 bases). Trimming shortened V by 2 bases and J by 1 base, and 14 bases separated the two germline ends. Germline V gives CDR1 SEHNR, CDR2 FQNEAQ (reference sequence). The CDR3 contains 16 residues. The DNA of the CDR3 is TGTGCCAGCAGCTTACGCAGGGGCTACCTCCAAGAGACCCAGTACTTC. Amino acids: CASSLRRGYLQETQYF.

The chain recombines TRBV18 with TRBJ2-3; 8 bases agree with TRBD2. The trim removed 1 base at V and 0 bases at J, leaving 0 bases unmatched. Germline V gene lookup returns CDR1 KGHSH and CDR2 LQKENI. The CDR3 has 15 residues. The CDR3 region is CASSPLAGSTDTQYF. In DNA form, the CDR3 reads TGTGCCAGCTCACCACTAGCGGGGAGCACAGATACGCAGTATTTT.

The chain is built from TRBV18 and TRBJ1-1, with D perhaps matching TRBD1 (5 bases). CDR1 is KGHSH, CDR2 LQKENI, per germline. Trimming pared 0 bases from V and 4 bases from J, leaving 9 bases between. This CDR3 spans 14 amino acids. The CDR3 coding sequence is TGTGCCAGCTCACCACCGCAGGGAGGCACTGAAGCTTTCTTT. Translated, it gives CASSPPQGGTEAFF.

V is TRBV2 and J is TRBJ2-7, with D tentatively TRBD1 (5 bases). The CDR3 has 13 amino acids. Per germline, CDR1 SNHLY and CDR2 FYNNEI. CDR3 nucleotide sequence: TGTGCTGGGGCCGCAGGGTGGCAAAACGAGCAGTACTTC. Translation: CAGAAGWQNEQYF.

The CDR3, as DNA: TGTGCCAGCAGTTTGGCGGGTTCAGATACGCAGTATTTT. Translated: CASSLAGSDTQYF. This sequence joins TRBV12-3 or TRBV12-4 and TRBJ2-3, with D possibly TRBD2 on 5 matching bases. Trimming stripped 3 bases from V and 4 bases from J, with 8 bases between. The CDR3 consists of 13 residues.

V and J are TRBV27 and TRBJ1-3, with TRBD1 matching over 8 bases. The J segment lost 0 bases and the V segment lost 5 bases, leaving 6 bases of the junction unmatched. CDR3 length: 16 residues. Germline values: CDR1 MNHEY, CDR2 SMNVEV (reference sequence). Here the CDR3 reads CASSTRQGFSGNTIYF. In DNA form, the CDR3 reads TGTGCCAGCAGTACCCGACAGGGGTTCTCTGGAAACACCATATATTTT.

The rearrangement uses TRBV29-1 and TRBJ2-7; 12 bases are a match to TRBD1. The germline CDR1 and CDR2 sequences are SQVTM and ANQGSEA. The J segment lost 4 bases and the V segment lost 5 bases, leaving 6 bases of the junction unmatched. The CDR3 loop spans 14 amino acids. The CDR3 region has the DNA TGCAGCGTTAGGGAGGGACAGGGGGCTTACGAGCAGTACTTC. This translates into CSVREGQGAYEQYF.

This clone was detected only a few times. This chain joins TRBV28 and TRBJ2-1; D remains ambiguous. V dropped 5 bases and J dropped 8 bases, with 19 bases sitting between them. Germline CDR1 and CDR2: MDHEN and SYDVKM. The length of the CDR3 is 15 residues. The CDR3, as DNA: TGTGCCAGCAGTATCGGCTCCCTAGGCTTCGATGAGCAGTTCTTC. It codes for CASSIGSLGFDEQFF.

The chain combines TRBV29-1 with TRBJ2-7; TRBD2 agrees at 11 bases. V dropped 5 bases and J dropped 0; count of bases not matched to a gene: 9. This CDR3 is 16 amino acids long. From germline, CDR1 is SQVTM and CDR2 ANQGSEA. The CDR3 protein is CSVSKGLAGLSYEQYF. In DNA, the CDR3 is TGCAGCGTTTCAAAAGGACTAGCGGGCCTCTCCTACGAGCAGTACTTC.

This clone was seen a few times. The V call is TRBV30, the J call TRBJ1-4; D is perhaps TRBD1 (6 bases). V was clipped by 5 bases and J by 5 bases, with 12 bases between them. In germline, CDR1 is GTSNPN, CDR2 SVGIG (reference sequence). This CDR3 comprises 13 residues. The CDR3 here is CAWGQYTNEKLFF. The DNA of the CDR3 is TGTGCCTGGGGACAGTACACCAATGAAAAACTGTTTTTT.

The chain is built from TRBV11-2 and TRBJ2-5, with a tentative D call TRBD2 (5 bases). CDR3 size: 15 residues. Germline CDR1 is SGHAT and CDR2 is FQNNGV. The germline V and J ends were trimmed by 5 bases and 2 bases, with 15 bases remaining between them. CDR3 protein: CASSGALAEQETQYF. For the CDR3, the DNA is TGTGCCAGCAGCGGAGCCCTAGCAGAACAAGAGACCCAGTACTTC.

The gene calls are TRBV28 and TRBJ2-2, with D possibly matching TRBD1 (5 bases). Trimming left V 6 bases short and J 0 bases short, with 11 bases between. Germline V gene sequence: CDR1 MDHEN, CDR2 SYDVKM. There are 15 residues in the CDR3. The CDR3 reads CASSSGAANTGELFF. CDR3 sequence (DNA): TGTGCCAGCAGCTCTGGGGCGGCGAACACCGGGGAGCTGTTTTTT.

This clone came up once. The V gene is TRBV7-9, the J gene TRBJ2-5; 9 bases fit TRBD2. From germline, CDR1 is SEHNR and CDR2 FQNEAQ (reference sequence). The CDR3 length is 13 residues. J gave up 7 bases and V 0 bases, and 0 bases lay outside the gene matches. In DNA form, the CDR3 reads TGTGCCAGCAGCTTAGCGCGGGGGGGGACCCAGTACTTC. Translating it yields CASSLARGGTQYF. The whole variable domain, remainder taken from reference TRBV7-9 and TRBJ2-5, is DTGVSQNPRHKITKRGQNVTFRCDPISEHNRLYWYRQTLGQGPEFLTYFQNEAQLEKSRLLSDRFSAERPKGSFSTLEIQRTEQGDSAMYLCASSLARGGTQYFGPGTRLLVL.

J is TRBJ2-1 and V is TRBV18, with 10 bases lining up with TRBD2. The CDR3 spans 16 residues. Trimming took 0 bases from V and 2 from J; bases not matched to a gene: 1. Germline CDR1 and CDR2: KGHSH and LQKENI. The CDR3, as DNA: TGTGCCAGCTCACCACCTACTAGCGGGGCCTACAATGAGCAGTTCTTC. Translation: CASSPPTSGAYNEQFF.

This clone was picked up a small number of times. J is TRBJ1-2 and V is TRBV14; D possibly corresponds to TRBD1 (5 bases). This CDR3 is built from 15 residues. V lost 2 bases and J lost 4, with 14 bases in between. Per germline, CDR1 SGHDN and CDR2 FVKESK. Here the CDR3 reads CASSQQGPGFYGYTF. The CDR3 DNA reads as TGTGCCAGCAGCCAACAGGGCCCTGGGTTCTATGGCTACACCTTC. The variable domain in full, with the rest retrieved from reference TRBV14 and TRBJ1-2, is EAGVTQFPSHSVIEKGQTVTLRCDPISGHDNLYWYRRVMGKEIKFLLHFVKESKQDESGMPNNRFLAERTGGTYSTLKVQPAELEDSGVYFCASSQQGPGFYGYTFGSGTRLTVV.

This clone was detected ten times or more. The chain couples TRBV4-2 to TRBJ2-2; 10 nucleotides line up with TRBD2. Trimming cost V 8 bases and J 6 bases; bases outside gene matches: 9. The CDR3 spans 15 residues. Germline V CDR1 and CDR2: LGHNA, YNFKEQ. The CDR3 sequence: CASGQSGGAAGELFF. The CDR3 DNA is TGTGCCAGCGGTCAGAGCGGGGGGGCCGCCGGGGAGCTGTTTTTT.

The chain has TRBV28 and TRBJ2-7; D might be TRBD1 (6 bases). Germline V gene sequence: CDR1 MDHEN, CDR2 SYDVKM. Between the trimmed V and J ends, which lost 9 bases and 3 bases, there was a span of 15 bases. This CDR3 contains 13 residues. Here the CDR3 DNA reads TGTGCCAGTTTATCAGGGGTAGGCTACGAGCAGTACTTC. Translating gives CASLSGVGYEQYF.

Here the CDR3 reads CASSSGGRNNEQFF. As DNA, the CDR3 is TGTGCCAGCAGCTCGGGGGGCCGCAACAATGAGCAGTTCTTC. The chain couples TRBV28 to TRBJ2-1, with a tentative D call TRBD2 (7 bases). V lost 6 bases to trimming and J lost 5 bases, with 14 bases between them. This CDR3 region has 14 residues. Germline V gene sequence: CDR1 MDHEN, CDR2 SYDVKM.

V and J are TRBV5-1 and TRBJ1-1; no clear D gene. The CDR3 spans 12 residues. Germline assignment: CDR1 SGHRS and CDR2 YFSETQ. V was shortened by 4 bases and J by 10 bases, with 14 bases between the two germline ends. CDR3 sequence: CASSTSETGAFF. The CDR3 DNA reads TGCGCCAGCAGCACTTCCGAAACCGGAGCTTTCTTT.

This chain connects TRBV27 to TRBJ2-1; D is perhaps TRBD1 (6 bases). CDR1 and CDR2 from the germline V gene are MNHEY and SMNVEV (reference sequence). The CDR3 spans 18 residues. V gave up 7 bases and J gave up 0 bases, with 22 bases separating them. CDR3 DNA: TGTGCCAGCAAATCAGGTGCTAGGGGGATACGCTCCTACAATGAGCAGTTCTTC. This codes for CASKSGARGIRSYNEQFF.

The chain uses TRBV5-1 and TRBJ1-4, with D unclear. The CDR3 sequence is 14 residues long. Per the germline V gene, CDR1 is SGHRS and CDR2 is YFSETQ. Trimming pared 0 bases from V and 5 bases from J, leaving 8 bases between. Here the CDR3 DNA reads TGCGCCAGCAGCTTGGTGGCAGGCAATGAAAAACTGTTTTTT. It specifies CASSLVAGNEKLFF.

This chain uses TRBV6-6 with TRBJ2-2; 10 bases are a match to TRBD2. This CDR3 region has 13 residues. Germline V gene sequence: CDR1 MNHNY, CDR2 SVGAGI (reference sequence). The V segment lost 7 bases and the J segment 6 bases; nucleotides outside the gene matches: 2. CDR3 protein: CASTSGGAGELFF. The CDR3 DNA reads as TGTGCCAGCACCAGCGGGGGGGCCGGGGAGCTGTTTTTT.

This chain joins TRBV28 and TRBJ1-4, with 12 bases fitting TRBD1. The ends lost 6 bases at V and 7 bases at J; junction bases unmatched: 6. This CDR3 has 15 residues. Germline-derived CDR1 and CDR2 are MDHEN and SYDVKM. The CDR3 here is CASSSGDRGLEKLFF. The DNA of the CDR3 is TGTGCCAGCAGCTCCGGGGACAGGGGGCTTGAAAAACTGTTTTTT.

The chain employs TRBV19 and TRBJ2-3, with a weak D call TRBD2 (6 bases). The CDR3 has 17 amino acids. The ends were cut back, 5 bases at V and 4 bases at J, with 22 bases in the middle. CDR1 and CDR2 (germline): LNHDA, SQIVND (reference sequence). The CDR3 DNA follows: TGTGCCAGTAGTCAGGGCCCCGTGTACGGGAGTGCAGATACGCAGTATTTT. Protein product: CASSQGPVYGSADTQYF. Together with reference TRBV19 and TRBJ2-3, the CDR3 gives the full variable domain: DGGITQSPKYLFRKEGQNVTLSCEQNLNHDAMYWYRQDPGQGLRLIYYSQIVNDFQKGDIAEGYSVSREKKESFPLTVTSAQKNPTAFYLCASSQGPVYGSADTQYFGPGTRLTVL.

The V call is TRBV28, the J call TRBJ2-7; TRBD2 matches at 9 bases. Germline V gene data show CDR1 as MDHEN and CDR2 as SYDVKM. This CDR3 region has 10 residues. V shed 8 bases and J 12 bases; nucleotides not matched to a gene: 5. CDR3 amino acids: CASAGGRRYF. CDR3 nucleotide sequence: TGTGCCAGCGCGGGGGGGCGCAGGTACTTC.

This chain links TRBV4-1 with TRBJ1-5; 9 bases fit TRBD1. Trimming took 3 bases from V and 5 from J; bases not matched to a gene: 8. In germline, CDR1 is MGHRA, CDR2 YSYEKL. This CDR3 spans 16 amino acids. The DNA of the CDR3 is TGCGCCAGCAGCCAGCCTTCCGGGACAGGGCATCAGCCCCAGCATTTT. Residues: CASSQPSGTGHQPQHF.

CDR3 sequence (DNA): TGTGCCAGCAGTTCGACAGGGGGCACTGAAGCTTTCTTT. This translates into CASSSTGGTEAFF. The V and J genes are TRBV12-3 or TRBV12-4 and TRBJ1-1, with 9 bases identical to TRBD1. CDR3 length: 13 amino acids. After removal of 4 bases from V and 4 bases from J, the junction contained 1 base not matched to a gene.